This entry lists 27 T cell receptor beta chains sequenced from one sample in a study of beta chain features in type 1 diabetes. Of the isolated RNA, all was reverse transcribed, and so the sequenced material was expressed TCRB transcripts. This table comes from immunoSEQ multiplex PCR, and its TCRdb copy is limited to in-frame clones, with some not included. This sample yields some 250,000 clones, of which over 11% are seen a single time; about 0.019% belongs to the top ten. Whole-study results and caveats: Significant though moderate, a shortening of TCRB CDR3s appeared in all four CD4+ subsets of Type 1 diabetes patients.

These TCRs' antigens remain unknown. Source material: naive CD4+ T cells from blood. The receptors derive from a man aged 25 to 40 with type 1 diabetes.

The chain recombines TRBV10-3 with TRBJ2-3, with TRBD2 matching over 7 bases. V shed 4 bases, J shed 3 bases, and the junction held 4 bases outside the gene matches. Germline CDR1 ENHRY, CDR2 SYGVKD. CDR3 length: 14 residues. CDR3 residues: CAISGVAGTDTQYF. The CDR3 nucleotides are TGTGCCATCAGTGGGGTAGCGGGTACAGATACGCAGTATTTT.

The chain uses TRBV23-1 and TRBJ1-5; no clear D. TRBV23-1 is an ORF, and what it does is uncertain. V gave up 2 bases and J gave up 0 bases, with 20 bases separating them. The CDR3 is 19 residues long. CDR3 DNA sequence: TGCGCCAGCAGTCAAGTCGGGCCTTGGCGGGTATATAGCAATCAGCCCCAGCATTTT. Its protein product is CASSQVGPWRVYSNQPQHF.

The genes are TRBV29-1 and TRBJ2-5; TRBD2 aligns across 8 bases. The CDR3 extends over 12 amino acids. V was clipped by 8 bases and J by 5 bases; unmatched bases: 7. Germline lookup yields CDR1 SQVTM and CDR2 ANQGSEA. CDR3: CSSGGGQETQYF. Here the CDR3 DNA reads TGCAGCTCCGGCGGGGGGCAGGAGACCCAGTACTTC.

V gene TRBV11-2 combines with J gene TRBJ1-1; 10 positions match TRBD1. This CDR3 is 15 amino acids long. After removal of 5 bases from V and 8 bases from J, the junction contained 11 bases not matched to a gene. Germline lookup yields CDR1 SGHAT and CDR2 FQNNGV. The CDR3 spells CASSPQRQGASEAFF. For the CDR3, the DNA is TGTGCCAGCAGCCCTCAACGACAGGGGGCTTCGGAAGCTTTCTTT.

The rearrangement joins TRBV6-6 to TRBJ1-1, with D unclear. V was shortened by 5 bases and J by 0 bases, with 13 bases between the two germline ends. Germline V CDR1 and CDR2: MNHNY, SVGAGI (reference sequence). This CDR3 region has 15 residues. DNA for the CDR3: TGTGCCAGCAGTCCCGACTTACGTTTGAACACTGAAGCTTTCTTT. Residues: CASSPDLRLNTEAFF.

About this clone itself: The junction departs from germline at one end; a sequencing error may be responsible. V and J are TRBV11-2 and TRBJ2-7; D is unresolved. Germline V gene data show CDR1 as SGHAT and CDR2 as FQNNGV. The CDR3 sequence is 11 residues long. The CDR3 spells CASSSSSEQYF. In DNA, the CDR3 is TGTGCCAGCAGCTCCTCCTCCGAGCAGTACTTC.

This clone has only a few counts. The chain links TRBV6-5 to TRBJ2-7, with 14 bases fitting TRBD2. Germline V lookup: CDR1 MNHEY, CDR2 SVGAGI. The CDR3 is 16 amino acids. J was trimmed by 4 bases and V by 0 bases; bases with no gene match: 2. The CDR3 nucleotides read TGTGCCAGCAGTTACTCGGGGACTAGCGGGAGTTACGAGCAGTACTTC. Amino acids: CASSYSGTSGSYEQYF.

V gene TRBV10-3 combines with J gene TRBJ2-2, with 7 nucleotides matching TRBD2. Germline V gene sequence: CDR1 ENHRY, CDR2 SYGVKD. This CDR3 contains 15 residues. V lost 11 bases, J lost 6 bases, and 15 bases stayed unmatched. CDR3 region: CAASLSGLDAGELFF. CDR3 bases: TGTGCCGCCTCCCTATCCGGACTAGATGCCGGGGAGCTGTTTTTT.

V usage is TRBV25-1 and J usage is TRBJ1-4; 7 nucleotides line up with TRBD1. Germline lookup yields CDR1 MGHDK and CDR2 SYGVNS. The J segment lost 7 bases and the V segment lost 3 bases, leaving 5 bases of the junction unmatched. CDR3 length equals 14 residues. Written as DNA, the CDR3 is TGTGCCAGCAGTGAGCCGAACAGGGGTGAAAAACTGTTTTTT. Protein product: CASSEPNRGEKLFF.

This clone was observed a few times. The rearrangement uses TRBV25-1 and TRBJ1-2, with 10 bases lining up with TRBD1. The CDR3 has 16 amino acids. The V segment lost 4 bases and the J segment 7 bases; nucleotides outside the gene matches: 12. Per germline, CDR1 MGHDK and CDR2 SYGVNS. CDR3 sequence (DNA): TGTGCCAGCAGTGGGACGGACAGGGGGTTCTCAAGTGGCTACACCTTC. Protein: CASSGTDRGFSSGYTF.

The J gene is TRBJ1-6, the V gene TRBV19; the match to TRBD1 covers 9 bases. J lost 5 bases, V lost 5 bases, and 7 bases had no gene match. CDR1 and CDR2 from the germline V gene are LNHDA and SQIVND (reference sequence). The CDR3 has 16 amino acids. The CDR3 DNA sequence: TGTGCCAGTAGTCTCAACAGGGGGCTGGATAATTCACCCCTCCACTTT. The encoded protein is CASSLNRGLDNSPLHF.

V usage is TRBV9 and J usage is TRBJ2-2; the match to TRBD1 covers 7 bases. The CDR3 has 14 amino acids. Germline loops: CDR1 SGDLS, CDR2 YYNGEE. V gave up 2 bases and J gave up 7 bases; unmatched junction bases: 5. This CDR3 is CASSVDRVDGELFF. For the CDR3, the DNA is TGTGCCAGCAGCGTCGACAGGGTGGACGGGGAGCTGTTTTTT.

This clone has more than one count but fewer than ten. V is TRBV6-5 and J is TRBJ2-7; tentative D call: TRBD2 (6 bases). Trimming removed 0 bases from V and 3 bases from J, with 9 bases in between. Germline V lookup: CDR1 MNHEY, CDR2 SVGAGI. The length of the CDR3 is 14 residues. In DNA, the CDR3 is TGTGCCAGCAGTTACTCCGGGACTGACTACGAGCAGTACTTC. As protein: CASSYSGTDYEQYF.

This clone was found a few times. The V call is TRBV6-5, the J call TRBJ2-3; D is uncertain. The CDR3 has 11 amino acids. CDR1 MNHEY and CDR2 SVGAGI come from the germline V gene. V dropped 7 bases and J dropped 5 bases, with 7 bases sitting between them. The CDR3 sequence is CASTREDTQYF. CDR3 nucleotides: TGTGCCAGCACCCGAGAAGATACGCAGTATTTT.

J is TRBJ2-7 and V is TRBV11-2; D is uncertain. The length of the CDR3 is 13 residues. The germline V gene encodes CDR1 SGHAT and CDR2 FQNNGV. Between the trimmed V and J ends, which lost 5 bases and 4 bases, there was a span of 12 bases. CDR3 nucleotide sequence: TGTGCCAGCAGCACAGTGGCGTTGTACGAGCAGTACTTC. As protein: CASSTVALYEQYF.

V usage is TRBV30 and J usage is TRBJ1-5; no reliable D call. V gave up 3 bases and J gave up 5 bases, with 11 bases separating them. Germline values: CDR1 GTSNPN, CDR2 SVGIG (reference sequence). The CDR3 contains 13 residues. The CDR3 region has the DNA TGTGCCTGGAGCCCTCGGAGCCATCAGCCCCAGCATTTT. Translated: CAWSPRSHQPQHF.

The chain combines TRBV7-6 with TRBJ1-1, with D perhaps TRBD1 (5 bases). Per germline, CDR1 SGHVS and CDR2 FNYEAQ. The CDR3 spans 15 residues. Trimming stripped 1 base from V and 3 bases from J, with 12 bases between. CDR3 nucleotides: TGTGCCAGCAGCTTAGGGGGCGGAGGGGACACTGAAGCTTTCTTT. Protein sequence: CASSLGGGGDTEAFF.

The genes are TRBV9 and TRBJ2-1; TRBD2 aligns across 13 bases. The CDR3 has 14 amino acids. Germline values: CDR1 SGDLS, CDR2 YYNGEE. With 6 bases clipped from V and 9 bases from J, the junction kept 6 bases outside the gene matches. The CDR3 nucleotides read TGTGCCAGCAAACCGGGACTAGCGGGGTCTGAGCAGTTCTTC. Residues: CASKPGLAGSEQFF.

The rearrangement uses TRBV19 and TRBJ2-7; the D gene is possibly TRBD1 (6 bases). The CDR3 contains 14 residues. Germline lookup yields CDR1 LNHDA and CDR2 SQIVND (reference sequence). V was shortened by 6 bases and J by 1 base, with 13 bases between the two germline ends. CDR3 amino acids: CASSPGDTSYEQYF. The CDR3 DNA is TGTGCCAGTAGCCCAGGGGACACATCCTACGAGCAGTACTTC.

The genes are TRBV14 and TRBJ1-1; D gene unclear. The CDR3 covers 13 residues. Germline V gene data show CDR1 as SGHDN and CDR2 as FVKESK. Trimming stripped 1 base from V and 4 bases from J, with 7 bases between. CDR3 DNA: TGTGCCAGCAGCCAAGCCTCCGGCACTGAAGCTTTCTTT. Residues: CASSQASGTEAFF. The full variable domain, in which reference TRBV14 and TRBJ1-1 provide the parts outside the CDR3, is EAGVTQFPSHSVIEKGQTVTLRCDPISGHDNLYWYRRVMGKEIKFLLHFVKESKQDESGMPNNRFLAERTGGTYSTLKVQPAELEDSGVYFCASSQASGTEAFFGQGTRLTVV.

This clone showed up just a few times. The genes are TRBV2 and TRBJ1-5, with a tentative D call TRBD1 (5 bases). The germline gives CDR1 SNHLY, CDR2 FYNNEI. This CDR3 has 15 residues. The V end lost 8 bases, the J end lost 2 bases, and 16 bases lay between the germline ends. The CDR3 DNA reads TGTGCCAGCTCGGCCCAGGGTTCAGGCAATCAGCCCCAGCATTTT. This translates into CASSAQGSGNQPQHF.

The chain employs TRBV30 and TRBJ1-6; 9 bases fit TRBD1. This CDR3 region has 15 residues. The V and J ends lost 4 bases and 5 bases, in that order; junction bases with no gene match: 6. Per the germline V gene, CDR1 is GTSNPN and CDR2 is SVGIG (reference sequence). CDR3 coding DNA: TGTGCCTGGAATTACGGGACAGGGAATAATTCACCCCTCCACTTT. Protein sequence: CAWNYGTGNNSPLHF. Combining the CDR3 with reference TRBV30 and TRBJ1-6 gives the whole variable domain SQTIHQWPATLVQPVGSPLSLECTVEGTSNPNLYWYRQAAGRGLQLLFYSVGIGQISSEVPQNLSASRPQDRQFILSSKKLLLSDSGFYLCAWNYGTGNNSPLHFGNGTRLTVT.

The chain employs TRBV11-2 and TRBJ1-2; the D gene is possibly TRBD1 (5 bases). The germline V gene encodes CDR1 SGHAT and CDR2 FQNNGV. This CDR3 has 15 residues. V shed 5 bases and J shed 0 bases, with 13 bases lying between them. For the CDR3, the DNA is TGTGCCAGCAGCCAGTCGGGCAGGGCTAACTATGGCTACACCTTC. Translating gives CASSQSGRANYGYTF. The variable domain in full, with the rest retrieved from reference TRBV11-2 and TRBJ1-2, is EAGVAQSPRYKIIEKRQSVAFWCNPISGHATLYWYQQILGQGPKLLIQFQNNGVVDDSQLPKDRFSAERLKGVDSTLKIQPAKLEDSAVYLCASSQSGRANYGYTFGSGTRLTVV.

The chain carries TRBV7-9 and TRBJ2-7, with TRBD2 matching 12 bases. The CDR3 has 17 amino acids. Per germline, CDR1 SEHNR and CDR2 FQNEAQ (reference sequence). V was pared by 1 base and J by 6 bases, with 10 bases of the junction left unmatched. The CDR3 sequence is CASSLGLAGGASGEQYF. In DNA, the CDR3 is TGTGCCAGCAGCTTAGGTCTAGCGGGGGGGGCCTCGGGCGAGCAGTACTTC.

This chain connects TRBV5-1 to TRBJ1-2; 7 bases line up with TRBD1. After removal of 0 bases from V and 7 bases from J, the junction contained 6 bases not matched to a gene. The CDR3 contains 14 residues. Germline-derived CDR1 and CDR2 are SGHRS and YFSETQ. The CDR3 is CASSLGQGKSGYTF. In nucleotides, the CDR3 is TGCGCCAGCAGCTTGGGACAGGGCAAGAGTGGCTACACCTTC.

This chain joins TRBV28 and TRBJ2-1; 13 positions match TRBD2. The CDR3 is 16 residues long. V lost 3 bases to trimming and J lost 10 bases; unmatched junction nucleotides: 9. CDR1 is MDHEN and CDR2 is SYDVKM in the germline V gene. As DNA, the CDR3 is TGTGCCAGCAGTTTCCGAGGACTAGCGGGAGATCAAGAGCAGTTCTTC. This translates into CASSFRGLAGDQEQFF.

The chain recombines TRBV18 with TRBJ1-3; D gene unclear. Germline assignment: CDR1 KGHSH and CDR2 LQKENI. The V end was cut by 2 bases, the J end by 4 bases, with 9 bases between. CDR3 length: 14 amino acids. The CDR3 DNA reads as TGTGCCAGCTCACCAGGCCGTTCAGGAAACACCATATATTTT. This gives the protein CASSPGRSGNTIYF.